This T cell receptor beta chain was documented in a study of shared clonotypes between healthy human individuals. Notes on the study in general: Sharing across a handful of donors was seen in approximately 5.2% of naive CD4 clonotypes.

Naive CD8 cells, CD45RO-negative and positively selected for CCR7, excluded terminally differentiated effector memory CD45RA+ cells. Healthy and HIV-negative, the adult donors had no recent acute infections or vaccinations. Each donor was a Caucasian adult residing in Nashville, Tennessee. This CDR3 contains 15 residues. V lost 7 bases, J lost 4 bases, and 9 bases stayed unmatched. Germline lookup yields CDR1 MNHNS and CDR2 SASEGT. Using approximately 200 ng DNA, 25,000 to 35,000 T cell genomes, the sorted-subset replicate PCRs were run. Profiling relied on immunoSEQ multiplex PCR, and the TCRdb table lists in-frame clones only, not all of them. The sample includes about 820,000 clones, 80% to 95% of them seen just once. As to this clone: No antigen is known for it.

The source of this sequence is a man aged 25-45 years in good health. The V call is TRBV6-1, the J call TRBJ2-5; TRBD1 aligns across 10 bases. Sequencing used naive CD8+ T cells sorted from blood. The CDR3, as DNA: TGTGCCAGCATTCCTGGACAGGGGGGAGGAGAGACCCAGTACTTC. Translating it yields CASIPGQGGGETQYF.